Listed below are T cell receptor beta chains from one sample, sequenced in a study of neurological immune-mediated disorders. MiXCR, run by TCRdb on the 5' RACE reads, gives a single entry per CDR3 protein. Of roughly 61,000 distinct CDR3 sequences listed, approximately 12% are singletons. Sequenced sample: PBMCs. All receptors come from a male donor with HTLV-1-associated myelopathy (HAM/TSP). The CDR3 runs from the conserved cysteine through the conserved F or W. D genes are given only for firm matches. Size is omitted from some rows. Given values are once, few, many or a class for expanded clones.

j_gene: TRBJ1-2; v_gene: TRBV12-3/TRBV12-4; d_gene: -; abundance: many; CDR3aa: CASSVREGNGYTF; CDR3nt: TGTGCCAGCAGCGTCCGGGAGGGCAATGGCTACACCTTC
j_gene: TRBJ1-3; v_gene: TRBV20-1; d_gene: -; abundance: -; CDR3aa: CSARVVRGNTIYF; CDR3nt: TGCAGTGCTAGAGTTGTCAGGGGAAACACCATATATTTT
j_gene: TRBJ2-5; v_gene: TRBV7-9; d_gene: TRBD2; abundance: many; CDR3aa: CASSTRGSGGPQAYQETQYF; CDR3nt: TGTGCCAGCAGTACACGGGGTAGCGGGGGGCCGCAAGCCTACCAAGAGACCCAGTACTTC
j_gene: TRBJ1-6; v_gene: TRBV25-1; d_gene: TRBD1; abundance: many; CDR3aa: CASTGLGTEYSPLHF; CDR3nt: TGTGCCAGCACTGGCCTCGGGACAGAGTATTCACCCCTCCACTTT
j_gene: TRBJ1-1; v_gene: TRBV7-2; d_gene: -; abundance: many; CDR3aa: CASSLVRLPNTEAFF; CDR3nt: TGTGCCAGCAGCTTAGTTAGGCTCCCGAACACTGAAGCTTTCTTT
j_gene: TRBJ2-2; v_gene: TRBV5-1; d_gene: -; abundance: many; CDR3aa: CASTLWGRENTGELFF; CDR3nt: TGCGCCAGCACTCTTTGGGGGCGAGAGAACACCGGGGAGCTGTTTTTT
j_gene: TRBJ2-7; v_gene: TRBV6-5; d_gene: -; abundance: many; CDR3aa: CASSYSNLYEQYF; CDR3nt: TGTGCCAGCAGTTACTCTAATCTCTACGAGCAGTACTTC
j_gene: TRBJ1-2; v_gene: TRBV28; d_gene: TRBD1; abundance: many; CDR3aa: CASTTYRGMNYGYTF; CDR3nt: TGTGCCAGCACAACATACAGGGGGATGAACTATGGCTACACCTTC
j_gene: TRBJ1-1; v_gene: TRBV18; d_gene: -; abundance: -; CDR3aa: CASSPGVGDTESFF; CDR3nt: TGTGCCAGCTCACCAGGGGTAGGGGACACTGAATCTTTCTTT
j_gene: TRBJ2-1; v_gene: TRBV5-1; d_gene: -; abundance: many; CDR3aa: CASRRDTASQSAQFF; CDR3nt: TGCGCCAGCAGACGGGACACAGCCTCTCAATCTGCGCAGTTCTTC
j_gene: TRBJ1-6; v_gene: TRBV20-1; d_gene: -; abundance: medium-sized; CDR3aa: CSASGAAAFYNSPLHF; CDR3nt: TGCAGTGCTAGTGGGGCTGCCGCGTTCTATAATTCACCCCTCCACTTT
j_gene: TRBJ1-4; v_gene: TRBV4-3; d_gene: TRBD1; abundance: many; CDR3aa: CASSRTGTDNEKLFF; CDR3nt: TGCGCCAGCAGCCGGACCGGGACAGATAATGAAAAACTGTTTTTT
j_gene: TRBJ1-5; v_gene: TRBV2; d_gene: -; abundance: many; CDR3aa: CASSELRSNQPQHF; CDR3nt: TGTGCCAGCAGTGAGCTAAGGAGCAATCAGCCCCAGCATTTT
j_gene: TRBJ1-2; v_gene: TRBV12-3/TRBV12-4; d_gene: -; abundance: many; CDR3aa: CASSFESYGYTF; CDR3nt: TGTGCCAGCAGTTTTGAGTCCTATGGCTACACCTTC
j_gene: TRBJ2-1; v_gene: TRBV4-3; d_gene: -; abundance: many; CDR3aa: CASSQLSHNEQFF; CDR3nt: TGCGCCAGCAGCCAATTATCTCACAATGAGCAGTTCTTC
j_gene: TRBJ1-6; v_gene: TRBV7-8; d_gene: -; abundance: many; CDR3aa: CASSLSVSNSPLHF; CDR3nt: TGTGCCAGCAGCTTATCTGTTTCAAATTCACCCCTCCACTTT
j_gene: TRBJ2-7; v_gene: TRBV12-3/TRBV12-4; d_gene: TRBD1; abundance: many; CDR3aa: CASSRDSGEQYF; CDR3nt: TGTGCCAGCAGCAGGGACAGCGGCGAGCAGTACTTC
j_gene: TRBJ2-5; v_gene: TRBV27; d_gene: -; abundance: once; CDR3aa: CASSLMARSVWTQYF; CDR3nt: TGTGCCAGCAGCCTTATGGCCCGATCGGTGTGGACCCAGTACTTC
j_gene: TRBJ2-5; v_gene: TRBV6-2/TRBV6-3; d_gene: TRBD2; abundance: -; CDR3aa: CASSYSLAGQETQYF; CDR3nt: TGTGCCAGCAGTTATTCCCTAGCGGGGCAAGAGACCCAGTACTTC
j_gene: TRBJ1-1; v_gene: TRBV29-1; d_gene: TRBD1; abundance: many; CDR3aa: CSADRGSATEAFF; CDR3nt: TGCAGCGCCGACAGGGGTTCCGCCACTGAAGCTTTCTTT
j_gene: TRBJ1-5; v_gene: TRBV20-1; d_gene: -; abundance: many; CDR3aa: CSATDGPSLSEPQHF; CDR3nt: TGCAGTGCTACAGACGGGCCCAGTCTAAGTGAGCCCCAGCATTTT
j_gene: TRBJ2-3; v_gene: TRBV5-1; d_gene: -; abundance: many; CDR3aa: CASSTISPGGSADTQYF; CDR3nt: TGCGCCAGCAGTACTATCTCCCCTGGGGGTTCAGCAGATACGCAGTATTTT
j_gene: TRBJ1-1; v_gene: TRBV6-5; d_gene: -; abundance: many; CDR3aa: CASNEDGDTEAFF; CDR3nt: TGTGCCAGCAACGAGGACGGGGACACTGAAGCTTTCTTT
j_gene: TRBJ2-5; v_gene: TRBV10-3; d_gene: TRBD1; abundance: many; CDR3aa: CAISQTGDRQETQYF; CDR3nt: TGTGCCATCAGTCAAACAGGGGATAGGCAAGAGACCCAGTACTTC
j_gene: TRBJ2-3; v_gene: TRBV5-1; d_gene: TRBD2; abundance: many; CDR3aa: CASSLVSGGSTDTQYF; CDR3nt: TGCGCCAGCAGCCTCGTCTCGGGGGGAAGCACAGATACGCAGTATTTT
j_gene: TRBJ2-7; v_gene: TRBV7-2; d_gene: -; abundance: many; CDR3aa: CASSLDRASYEQYF; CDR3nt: TGTGCCAGCAGCTTAGACAGGGCGTCCTACGAGCAGTACTTC
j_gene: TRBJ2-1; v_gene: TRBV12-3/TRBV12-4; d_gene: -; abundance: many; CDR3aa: CASSPDTTYNEQFF; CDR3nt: TGTGCCAGCAGTCCCGACACAACCTACAATGAGCAGTTCTTC
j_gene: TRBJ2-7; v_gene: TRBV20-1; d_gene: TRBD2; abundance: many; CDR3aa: CSARLADYEQYF; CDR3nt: TGCAGTGCTAGACTAGCGGACTACGAGCAGTACTTC
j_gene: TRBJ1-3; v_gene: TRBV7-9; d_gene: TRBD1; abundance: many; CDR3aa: CASSSRGNRQGPKLPSGNTIYF; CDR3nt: TGTGCCAGCAGCTCCCGAGGGAACCGACAGGGTCCGAAACTACCTTCTGGAAACACCATATATTTT
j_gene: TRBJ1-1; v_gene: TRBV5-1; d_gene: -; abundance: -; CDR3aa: CASPQSTTEAFF; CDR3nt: TGCGCCAGCCCGCAGAGTACGACGGAGGCTTTCTTT
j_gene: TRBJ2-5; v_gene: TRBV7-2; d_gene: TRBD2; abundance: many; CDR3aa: CASSLALAGGETQYF; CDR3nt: TGTGCCAGCAGCTTAGCTTTAGCGGGGGGGGAGACCCAGTACTTC
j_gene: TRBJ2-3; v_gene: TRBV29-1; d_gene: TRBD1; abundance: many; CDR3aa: CSVEGTGRSTDTQYF; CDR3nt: TGCAGCGTTGAAGGGACAGGTCGTAGCACAGATACGCAGTATTTT
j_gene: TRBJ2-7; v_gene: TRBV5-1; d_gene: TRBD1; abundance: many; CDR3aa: CASSFDGTGVSYEQYF; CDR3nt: TGCGCCAGCAGCTTCGACGGGACAGGGGTTTCATACGAGCAGTACTTC
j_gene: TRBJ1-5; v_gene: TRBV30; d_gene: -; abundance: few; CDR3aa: CAWSLWAEQPQHF; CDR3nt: TGTGCCTGGAGTCTGTGGGCTGAACAGCCCCAGCATTTT
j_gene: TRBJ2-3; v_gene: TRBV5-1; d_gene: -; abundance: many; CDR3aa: CASSATSFDTQYF; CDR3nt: TGCGCCAGCAGCGCTACTAGCTTCGATACGCAGTATTTT
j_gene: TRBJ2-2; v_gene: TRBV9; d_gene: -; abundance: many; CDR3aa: CASSVGGMAGELFF; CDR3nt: TGTGCCAGCAGCGTGGGGGGTATGGCCGGGGAGCTGTTTTTT
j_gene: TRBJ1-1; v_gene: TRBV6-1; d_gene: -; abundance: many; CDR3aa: CAAHPLLNTEAFF; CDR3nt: TGTGCCGCCCATCCGCTACTGAACACTGAAGCTTTCTTT
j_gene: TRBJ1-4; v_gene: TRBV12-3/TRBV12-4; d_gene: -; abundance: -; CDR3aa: CVSSTGEVAVEKLFF; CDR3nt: TGTGTCAGCAGCACCGGGGAGGTGGCCGTCGAAAAACTGTTTTTT
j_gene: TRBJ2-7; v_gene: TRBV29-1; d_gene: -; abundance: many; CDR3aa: CSVEHDSYEQYF; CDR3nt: TGCAGCGTTGAACATGACTCTTACGAGCAGTACTTC
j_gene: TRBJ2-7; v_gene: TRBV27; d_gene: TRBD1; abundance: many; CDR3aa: CASSSSGGHYF; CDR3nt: TGTGCCAGCAGTTCTTCAGGGGGCCACTACTTC
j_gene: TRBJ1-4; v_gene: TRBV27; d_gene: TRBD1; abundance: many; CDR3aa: CASSSRRDRVEKLFF; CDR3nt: TGTGCCAGCAGTTCCCGCCGGGACAGGGTCGAAAAACTGTTTTTT
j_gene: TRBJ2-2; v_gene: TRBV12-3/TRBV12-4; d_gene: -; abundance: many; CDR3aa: CASSLVSGTTGELFF; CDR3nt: TGTGCCAGCAGTTTAGTCAGTGGGACCACCGGGGAGCTGTTTTTT
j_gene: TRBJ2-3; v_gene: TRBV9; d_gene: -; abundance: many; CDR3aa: CASSVPPSGTDTQYF; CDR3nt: TGTGCCAGCAGCGTACCCCCCAGCGGCACAGATACGCAGTATTTT
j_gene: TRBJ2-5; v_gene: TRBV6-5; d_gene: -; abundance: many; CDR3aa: CASSYSRGTGQETQYF; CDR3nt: TGTGCCAGCAGTTACAGCAGGGGCACGGGGCAAGAGACCCAGTACTTC
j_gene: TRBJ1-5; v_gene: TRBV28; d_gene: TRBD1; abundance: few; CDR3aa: CASTGGNQPQHF; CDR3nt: TGTGCCAGTACAGGGGGCAATCAGCCCCAGCATTTT
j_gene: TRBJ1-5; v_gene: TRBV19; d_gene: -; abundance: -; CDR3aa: CASSIGGRRNQPQHF; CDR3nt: TGTGCCAGTAGTATAGGCGGAAGGCGCAATCAGCCCCAGCATTTT
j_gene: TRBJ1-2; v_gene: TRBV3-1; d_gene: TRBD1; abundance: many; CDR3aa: CASSQAGQNYGYTF; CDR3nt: TGTGCCAGCAGCCAAGCGGGACAGAACTATGGCTACACCTTC
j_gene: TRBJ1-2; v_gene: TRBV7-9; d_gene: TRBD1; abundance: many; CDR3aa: CASNSFRTGVYGYTF; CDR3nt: TGTGCCAGCAACTCCTTCAGGACAGGGGTCTATGGCTACACCTTC
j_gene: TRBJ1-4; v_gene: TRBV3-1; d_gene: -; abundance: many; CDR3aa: CASSQGHGTEKLFF; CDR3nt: TGTGCCAGCAGCCAAGGTCACGGGACCGAAAAACTGTTTTTT
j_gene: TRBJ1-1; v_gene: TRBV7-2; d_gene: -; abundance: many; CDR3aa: CASSLITGLVNTEAFF; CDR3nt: TGTGCCAGCAGCTTAATTACAGGGCTGGTAAACACTGAAGCTTTCTTT
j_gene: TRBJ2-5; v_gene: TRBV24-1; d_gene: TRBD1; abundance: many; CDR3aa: CATSDLGTGGAETQYF; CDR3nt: TGTGCCACCAGTGATTTGGGGACAGGGGGCGCAGAGACCCAGTACTTC